This T cell receptor (beta chain) was sequenced for a study of tumor-infiltrating lymphocytes in localized non-small cell lung cancer. Whole-study findings and limits: No link was found between tumor T-cell fraction and recurrence-free survival.

Clones were read by immunoSEQ multiplex PCR, and TCRdb kept only the in-frame ones, dropping some. The sample records more than 7,500 clones, approximately 75% being singletons. V shed 0 bases and J 4 bases; nucleotides not matched to a gene: 4. The CDR3 is 15 amino acids. Looked up from germline, CDR1 is SGHRS and CDR2 is YFSETQ. In the case of this clone: Its antigen is unknown.

The chain recombines TRBV5-1 with TRBJ1-5; TRBD1 matches at 7 bases. The sequence derives from a human donor with non-small cell lung cancer. Specimen: lung tumor tissue. The CDR3 DNA follows: TGCGCCAGCAGCTTGGGGGCAGGGGGTAATCAGCCCCAGCATTTT. It translates to CASSLGAGGNQPQHF.